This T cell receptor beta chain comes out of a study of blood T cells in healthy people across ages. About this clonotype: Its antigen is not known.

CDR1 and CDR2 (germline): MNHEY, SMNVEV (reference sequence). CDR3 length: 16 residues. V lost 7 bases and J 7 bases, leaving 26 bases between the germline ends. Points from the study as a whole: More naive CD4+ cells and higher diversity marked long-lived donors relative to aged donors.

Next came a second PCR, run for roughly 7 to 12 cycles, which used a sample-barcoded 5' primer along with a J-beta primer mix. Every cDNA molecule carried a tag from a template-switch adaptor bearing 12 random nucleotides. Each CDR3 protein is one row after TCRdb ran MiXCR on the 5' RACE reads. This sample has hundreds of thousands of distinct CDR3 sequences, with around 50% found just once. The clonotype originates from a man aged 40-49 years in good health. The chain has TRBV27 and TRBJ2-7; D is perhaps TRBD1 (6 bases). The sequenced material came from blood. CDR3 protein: CASTGWGRGSGNEQYF. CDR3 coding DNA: TGTGCCAGCACCGGGTGGGGCAGGGGATCCGGCAATGAGCAGTACTTC.